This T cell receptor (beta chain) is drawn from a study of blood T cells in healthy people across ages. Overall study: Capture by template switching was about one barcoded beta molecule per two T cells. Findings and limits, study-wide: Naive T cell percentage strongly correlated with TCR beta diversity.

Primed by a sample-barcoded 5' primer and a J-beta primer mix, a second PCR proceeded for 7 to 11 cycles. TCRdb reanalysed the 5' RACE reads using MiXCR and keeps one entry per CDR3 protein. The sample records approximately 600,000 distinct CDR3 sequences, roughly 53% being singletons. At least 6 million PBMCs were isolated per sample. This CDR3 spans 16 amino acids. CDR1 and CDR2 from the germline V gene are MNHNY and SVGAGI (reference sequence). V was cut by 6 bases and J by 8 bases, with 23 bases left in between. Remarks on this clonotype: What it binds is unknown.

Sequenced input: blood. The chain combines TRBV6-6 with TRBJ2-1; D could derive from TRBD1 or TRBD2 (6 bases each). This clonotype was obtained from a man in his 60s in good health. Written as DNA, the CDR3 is TGTGCCAGCAGCACTCCTTCGGGGGCCCTTGGGCATGAGCAGTTCTTC. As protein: CASSTPSGALGHEQFF.